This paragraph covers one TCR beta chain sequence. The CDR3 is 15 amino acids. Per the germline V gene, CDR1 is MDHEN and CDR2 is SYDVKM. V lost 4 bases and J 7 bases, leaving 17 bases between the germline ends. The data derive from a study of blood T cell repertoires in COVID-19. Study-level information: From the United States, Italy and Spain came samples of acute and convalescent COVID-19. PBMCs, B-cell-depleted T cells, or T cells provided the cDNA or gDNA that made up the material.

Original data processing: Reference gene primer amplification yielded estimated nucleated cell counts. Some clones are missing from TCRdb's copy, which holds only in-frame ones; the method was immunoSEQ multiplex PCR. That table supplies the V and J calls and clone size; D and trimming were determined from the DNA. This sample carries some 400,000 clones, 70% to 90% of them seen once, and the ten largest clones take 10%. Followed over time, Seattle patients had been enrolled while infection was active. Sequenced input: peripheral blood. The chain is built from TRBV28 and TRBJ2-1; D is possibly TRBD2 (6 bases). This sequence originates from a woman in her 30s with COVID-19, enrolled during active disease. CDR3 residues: CASSSATGLRNEQFF. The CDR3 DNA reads TGTGCCAGCAGTTCCGCGACCGGACTAAGGAATGAGCAGTTCTTC.